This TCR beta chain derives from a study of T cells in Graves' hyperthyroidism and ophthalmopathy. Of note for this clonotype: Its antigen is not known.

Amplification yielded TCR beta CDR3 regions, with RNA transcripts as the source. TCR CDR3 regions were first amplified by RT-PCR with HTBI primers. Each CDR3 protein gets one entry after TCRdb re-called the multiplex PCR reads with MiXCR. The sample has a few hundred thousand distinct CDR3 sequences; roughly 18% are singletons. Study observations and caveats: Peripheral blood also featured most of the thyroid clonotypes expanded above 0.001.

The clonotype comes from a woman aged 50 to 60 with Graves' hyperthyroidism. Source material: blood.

The CDR3 protein is CSADPIGQENTEAFF. CDR3 DNA sequence: TGCAGTGCTGACCCAATCGGACAGGAGAACACTGAAGCTTTCTTT. V and J are TRBV20-1 and TRBJ1-1; 7 positions agree with TRBD1. With V trimmed by 5 bases and J by 1 base, 10 bases remained unmatched. This CDR3 region has 15 residues. Germline V gene sequence: CDR1 DFQATT, CDR2 SNEGSKA (reference sequence).